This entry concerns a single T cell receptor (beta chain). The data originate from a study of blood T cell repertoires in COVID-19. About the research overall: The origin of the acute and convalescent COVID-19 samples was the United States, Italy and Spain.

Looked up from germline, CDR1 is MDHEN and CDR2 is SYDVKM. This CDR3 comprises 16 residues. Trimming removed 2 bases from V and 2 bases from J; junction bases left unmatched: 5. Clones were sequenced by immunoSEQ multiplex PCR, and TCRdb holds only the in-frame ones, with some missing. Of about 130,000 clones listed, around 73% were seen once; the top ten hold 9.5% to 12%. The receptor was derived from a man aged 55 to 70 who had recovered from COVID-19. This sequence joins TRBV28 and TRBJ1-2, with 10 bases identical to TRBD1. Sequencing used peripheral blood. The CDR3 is CASSLGRTGGNYGYTF. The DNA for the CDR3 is TGTGCCAGCAGTTTAGGGAGGACAGGGGGGAACTATGGCTACACCTTC.